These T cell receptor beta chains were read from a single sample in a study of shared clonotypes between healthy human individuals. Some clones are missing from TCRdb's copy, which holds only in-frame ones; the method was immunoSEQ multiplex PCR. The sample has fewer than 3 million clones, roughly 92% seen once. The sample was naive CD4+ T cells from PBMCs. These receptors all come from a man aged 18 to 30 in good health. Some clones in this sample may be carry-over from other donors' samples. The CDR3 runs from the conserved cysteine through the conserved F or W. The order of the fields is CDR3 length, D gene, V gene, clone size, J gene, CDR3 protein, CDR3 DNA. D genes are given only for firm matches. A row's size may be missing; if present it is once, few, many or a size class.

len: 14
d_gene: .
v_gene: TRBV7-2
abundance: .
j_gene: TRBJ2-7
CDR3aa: CASSPHRDGYEQYF
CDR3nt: TGTGCCAGCAGCCCCCACCGGGACGGCTACGAGCAGTACTTC

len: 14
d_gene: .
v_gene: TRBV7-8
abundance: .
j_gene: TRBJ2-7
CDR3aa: CASSYRDGPYEQYF
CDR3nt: TGTGCCAGCAGCTATAGAGACGGACCCTACGAGCAGTACTTC

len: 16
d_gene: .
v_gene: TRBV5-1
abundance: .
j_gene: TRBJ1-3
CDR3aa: CASTSRPSGDGNTIYF
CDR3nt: TGCGCCAGCACCTCACGACCATCGGGGGATGGAAACACCATATATTTT

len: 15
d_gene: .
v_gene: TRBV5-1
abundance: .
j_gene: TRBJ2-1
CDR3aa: CASSPTRAQNNEQFF
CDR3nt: TGCGCCAGCAGCCCCACCAGGGCGCAGAACAATGAGCAGTTCTTC

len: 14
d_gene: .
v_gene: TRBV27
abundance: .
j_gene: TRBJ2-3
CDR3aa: CASTESGGTDTQYF
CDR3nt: TGTGCCAGCACGGAGTCAGGGGGCACAGATACGCAGTATTTT

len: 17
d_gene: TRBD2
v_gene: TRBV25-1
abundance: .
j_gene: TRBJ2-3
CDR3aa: CASSPLLLAASTDTQYF
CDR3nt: TGTGCCAGCAGTCCACTGTTACTAGCGGCTAGCACAGATACGCAGTATTTT

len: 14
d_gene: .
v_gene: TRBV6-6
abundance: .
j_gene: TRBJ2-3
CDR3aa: CASSLGGSTDTQYF
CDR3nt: TGTGCCAGCAGTTTGGGGGGTAGCACAGATACGCAGTATTTT

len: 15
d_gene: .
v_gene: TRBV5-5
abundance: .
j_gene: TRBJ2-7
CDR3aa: CASSLDSGPNYEQYF
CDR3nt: TGTGCCAGCAGCTTAGATTCGGGACCCAACTACGAGCAGTACTTC

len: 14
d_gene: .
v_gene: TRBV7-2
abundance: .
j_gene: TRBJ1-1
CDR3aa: CASSPGAANTEAFF
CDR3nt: TGTGCCAGCAGCCCCGGCGCGGCTAACACTGAAGCTTTCTTT

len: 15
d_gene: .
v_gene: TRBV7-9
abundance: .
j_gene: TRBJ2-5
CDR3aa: CASSPNGQVQETQYF
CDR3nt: TGTGCCAGCAGCCCGAACGGGCAGGTACAAGAGACCCAGTACTTC

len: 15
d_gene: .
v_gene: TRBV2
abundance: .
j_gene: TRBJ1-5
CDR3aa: CASSRGRNSNQPQHF
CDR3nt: TGTGCCAGCAGTCGGGGACGGAATAGCAATCAGCCCCAGCATTTT

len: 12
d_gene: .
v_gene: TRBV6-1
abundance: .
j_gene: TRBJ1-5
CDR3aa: CASSESNQPQHF
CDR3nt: TGTGCCAGCAGTGAGAGCAATCAGCCCCAGCATTTT

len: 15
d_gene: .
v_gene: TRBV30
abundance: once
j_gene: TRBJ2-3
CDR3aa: CAWSVQGQPTDTQYF
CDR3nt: TGTGCCTGGAGTGTACAGGGACAACCCACAGATACGCAGTATTTT

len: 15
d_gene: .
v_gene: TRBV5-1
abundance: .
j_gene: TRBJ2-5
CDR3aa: CASSLALVSQETQYF
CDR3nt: TGCGCCAGCAGCTTGGCCTTGGTATCCCAAGAGACCCAGTACTTC

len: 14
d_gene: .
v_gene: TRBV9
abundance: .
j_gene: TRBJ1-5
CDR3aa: CASSVGQINQPQHF
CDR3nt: TGTGCCAGCAGCGTAGGGCAGATTAATCAGCCCCAGCATTTT

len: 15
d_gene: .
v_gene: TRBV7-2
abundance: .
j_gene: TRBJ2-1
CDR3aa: CASTNRERGDNEQFF
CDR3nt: TGTGCCAGCACGAACCGGGAGCGAGGGGACAATGAGCAGTTCTTC

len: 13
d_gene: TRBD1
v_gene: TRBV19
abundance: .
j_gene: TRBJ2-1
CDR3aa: CASRGQGYNEQFF
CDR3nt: TGTGCCAGTAGGGGACAGGGGTACAATGAGCAGTTCTTC

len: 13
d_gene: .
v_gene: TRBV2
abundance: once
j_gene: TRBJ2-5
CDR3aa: CASQYNGGETQYF
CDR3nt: TGTGCCAGCCAGTATAATGGGGGTGAGACCCAGTACTTC

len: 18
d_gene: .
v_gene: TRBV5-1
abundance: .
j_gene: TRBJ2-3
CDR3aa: CASSLGRTGESLSDTQYF
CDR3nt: TGCGCCAGCAGCTTGGGGAGGACGGGCGAGTCCCTGTCGGATACGCAGTATTTT

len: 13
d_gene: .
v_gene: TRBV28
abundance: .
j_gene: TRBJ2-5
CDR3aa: CASTQGGEETQYF
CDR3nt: TGTGCCAGCACCCAGGGAGGAGAAGAGACCCAGTACTTC

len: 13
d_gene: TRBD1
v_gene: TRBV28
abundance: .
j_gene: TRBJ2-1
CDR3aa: CASSPDRGNEQFF
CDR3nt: TGTGCCAGCAGCCCGGACAGGGGCAATGAGCAGTTCTTC

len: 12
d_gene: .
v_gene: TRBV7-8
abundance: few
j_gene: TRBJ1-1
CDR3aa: CASSLSGAEAFF
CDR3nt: TGTGCCAGCAGCTTAAGTGGGGCTGAAGCTTTCTTT

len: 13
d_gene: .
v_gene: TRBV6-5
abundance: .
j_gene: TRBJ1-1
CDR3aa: CASSFTSQGWAFF
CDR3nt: TGTGCCAGCAGCTTTACGAGCCAGGGTTGGGCTTTCTTT

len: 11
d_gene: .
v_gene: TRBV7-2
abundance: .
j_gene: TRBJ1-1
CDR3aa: CASSRGTEAFF
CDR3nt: TGTGCCAGCAGCAGGGGGACAGAAGCTTTCTTT